This T cell receptor beta chain was captured in a study of T cell repertoires in cytomegalovirus infection (dated by TCRdb to between 2018 and 2021). About the full investigation: Because public TCR beta signatures pointed to carriage of CMV infection together with the matching HLA type, the HLA type of each donor mattered for the analysis. Points the paper makes about the study in general: The ex vivo response was dominated by HLA-C-restricted CMV-specific TCR beta clonotypes, which also provided the single most frequent clonotype in two of eight donors. Carriers of CMV infection plus the relevant HLA type were discriminated by the cumulative frequency of public TCR beta family members in the study cohort and in an independent roughly 400-donor cohort.

Sequencing took place on an Illumina HiSeq 1500. TCRdb trimmed public reads at Q25 via fastp, called clones via MiXCR and kept in-frame beta chains. One record per CDR3 amino acid sequence lists the most common genes and DNA. The sample records some 180,000 distinct CDR3 sequences, about a sixth of which are singletons. Together, the top ten hold 20% to 25% of the sample. Relative to germline, V is missing 4 bases and J is missing 8 bases, with 18 bases of the junction outside any gene match. The CDR3 runs 20 amino acids, cysteine and phenylalanine included. Just the 60-base CDR3 DNA is kept, in frame starting at base 1. In the germline V gene, CDR1 corresponds to SGHVS and CDR2 to FNYEAQ. This clonotype occurred a few times. The target of this receptor is not known. Base qualities are not provided; no much larger clone lies one nucleotide away.

This chain joins TRBV7-6 to TRBJ2-1; 15 bases in the junction line up with TRBD2. The sequenced sample was CD8+ T cells from PBMCs. The receptor was derived from a human donor in good health (CMV status not recorded). Some clones in this sample may be carry-over from other donors' samples. The DNA sequence is TGTGCCAGCAGCTCCAGGACTAGCGGGGGGGGGTGGAAGCTAGGCCATGAGCAGTTCTTC. Translated, this is CASSSRTSGGGWKLGHEQFF.